The rows below give T cell receptor beta chains drawn from one sample of a study of T cell changes during pregnancy in multiple sclerosis. The assay was immunoSEQ multiplex PCR, and TCRdb's table has in-frame clones only and misses some. The top ten hold more than 1.4% of the sample, which has some 70,000 clones, less than 95% seen once. This specimen consisted of peripheral blood, obtained in the third trimester of pregnancy. These receptors originate from a female donor with multiple sclerosis, enrolled in a pregnancy study. The CDR3 runs from the conserved cysteine through the conserved F or W. The order of the fields is J gene, D gene, clone size, V gene, CDR3 DNA, CDR3 protein. A D gene is named only where the DNA matches it firmly. Not all rows give a size; the values are once, few, many and, for expanded clones, a class.

j_gene: TRBJ1-1
d_gene: NA
abundance: NA
v_gene: TRBV13
CDR3nt: TGTGCCAGCAGCTCCCTTTGGAGGGGCACTGAAGCTTTCTTT
CDR3aa: CASSSLWRGTEAFF

j_gene: TRBJ1-5
d_gene: NA
abundance: NA
v_gene: TRBV6-5
CDR3nt: TGTGCCAGCAGGACACAGGGCAATAGCAATCAGCCCCAGCATTTT
CDR3aa: CASRTQGNSNQPQHF

j_gene: TRBJ2-1
d_gene: TRBD1
abundance: NA
v_gene: TRBV27
CDR3nt: TGTGCCAGCAGTCACGGGACAGGGACCTACAATGAGCAGTTCTTC
CDR3aa: CASSHGTGTYNEQFF

j_gene: TRBJ2-1
d_gene: TRBD2
abundance: NA
v_gene: TRBV5-8
CDR3nt: TGTGCCAGCAGCCCAGGGACTAGTGTCGATGAGCAGTTCTTC
CDR3aa: CASSPGTSVDEQFF

j_gene: TRBJ2-3
d_gene: NA
abundance: once
v_gene: TRBV5-1
CDR3nt: TGCGCCAGCAGAATACGGCCAGGGTCCACAGATACGCAGTATTTT
CDR3aa: CASRIRPGSTDTQYF

j_gene: TRBJ2-7
d_gene: TRBD2
abundance: NA
v_gene: TRBV11-3
CDR3nt: TGTGCCAGCAGTTCGTCATTTAGCGGGGACCCCTACGAGCAGTACTTC
CDR3aa: CASSSSFSGDPYEQYF

j_gene: TRBJ2-1
d_gene: TRBD1
abundance: NA
v_gene: TRBV2
CDR3nt: TGTGCCAGCAGTGAATGGACAGGGGTCTCCTACAATGAGCAGTTCTTC
CDR3aa: CASSEWTGVSYNEQFF

j_gene: TRBJ1-5
d_gene: TRBD1
abundance: NA
v_gene: TRBV7-9
CDR3nt: TGTGCCAGCAGCCGCACCGGGACAGGGAACAATCAGCCCCAGCATTTT
CDR3aa: CASSRTGTGNNQPQHF

j_gene: TRBJ1-1
d_gene: NA
abundance: few
v_gene: TRBV30
CDR3nt: TGTGCCTGGAGTGTAGGGGGGAACACTGAAGCTTTCTTT
CDR3aa: CAWSVGGNTEAFF

j_gene: TRBJ2-5
d_gene: NA
abundance: NA
v_gene: TRBV19
CDR3nt: TGTGCCAGTAGTATAGGTCCGGAACCGAGGGAGACCCAGTACTTC
CDR3aa: CASSIGPEPRETQYF

j_gene: TRBJ2-1
d_gene: TRBD2
abundance: NA
v_gene: TRBV10-3
CDR3nt: TGTGCCATCAGTGAGTCGATTACTAGCGGGGAGAATGAGCAGTTCTTC
CDR3aa: CAISESITSGENEQFF

j_gene: TRBJ1-1
d_gene: NA
abundance: NA
v_gene: TRBV29-1
CDR3nt: TGCAGCCCGAAGAGGTTGGGGAGGGAAGCTTTCTTT
CDR3aa: CSPKRLGREAFF

j_gene: TRBJ1-2
d_gene: NA
abundance: NA
v_gene: TRBV5-1
CDR3nt: TGCGCCAGCAGTTACGAATGGGGAGTTAACTATGGCTACACCTTC
CDR3aa: CASSYEWGVNYGYTF

j_gene: TRBJ1-2
d_gene: NA
abundance: NA
v_gene: TRBV4-1
CDR3nt: TGCGCCAGCAGCCAAGGAGGTGCAGGGCCCACTAACTATGGCTACACCTTC
CDR3aa: CASSQGGAGPTNYGYTF

j_gene: TRBJ1-6
d_gene: NA
abundance: NA
v_gene: TRBV6-1
CDR3nt: TGTGCCAGCTGGTCCGGAGCAGGGGACGCTTCACCCCTCCACTTT
CDR3aa: CASWSGAGDASPLHF

j_gene: TRBJ1-3
d_gene: NA
abundance: NA
v_gene: TRBV6-5
CDR3nt: TGTGCCAGCAGTTACCACACCTCTGGAAACACCATATATTTT
CDR3aa: CASSYHTSGNTIYF

j_gene: TRBJ1-6
d_gene: TRBD1
abundance: few
v_gene: TRBV10-3
CDR3nt: TGTGCCATCAGGGGACAGGCGGATTCACCCCTCCACTTT
CDR3aa: CAIRGQADSPLHF

j_gene: TRBJ1-1
d_gene: NA
abundance: NA
v_gene: TRBV7-3
CDR3nt: TGTGCCAGCAGCTTGGAAAGGGGGAACACTGAAGCTTTCTTT
CDR3aa: CASSLERGNTEAFF

j_gene: TRBJ2-3
d_gene: NA
abundance: NA
v_gene: TRBV7-7
CDR3nt: TGTGCCAGCAGCTTAGAGGGGTTGACAGATACGCAGTATTTT
CDR3aa: CASSLEGLTDTQYF

j_gene: TRBJ2-1
d_gene: NA
abundance: NA
v_gene: TRBV2
CDR3nt: TGTGCCAGCAGACTGGGGCCCTACAATGAGCAGTTCTTC
CDR3aa: CASRLGPYNEQFF

j_gene: TRBJ2-1
d_gene: NA
abundance: NA
v_gene: TRBV5-1
CDR3nt: TGCGCCAGCAGGTCCGGGACTCAATCTTCGCATGAGCAGTTCTTC
CDR3aa: CASRSGTQSSHEQFF

j_gene: TRBJ1-5
d_gene: TRBD1
abundance: NA
v_gene: TRBV19
CDR3nt: TGTGCCAGTAGTATCTTATTTGCGGGGACAGGGGCAAGCAATCAGCCCCAGCATTTT
CDR3aa: CASSILFAGTGASNQPQHF

j_gene: TRBJ1-3
d_gene: NA
abundance: few
v_gene: TRBV5-1
CDR3nt: TGCGCCAGCAGCTCAGGGCCATACTCTGGAAACACCATATATTTT
CDR3aa: CASSSGPYSGNTIYF

j_gene: TRBJ2-5
d_gene: NA
abundance: few
v_gene: TRBV14
CDR3nt: TGTGCCAGCAGCCCACTACAGGGCGGGAGGACCCAGTACTTC
CDR3aa: CASSPLQGGRTQYF

j_gene: TRBJ2-7
d_gene: TRBD1
abundance: NA
v_gene: TRBV7-6
CDR3nt: TGTGCCAGCAGCGGAGGGACAGGGACGGGGGCCTACGAGCAGTACTTC
CDR3aa: CASSGGTGTGAYEQYF

j_gene: TRBJ1-2
d_gene: NA
abundance: NA
v_gene: TRBV25-1
CDR3nt: TGTGCCAGTGAAGAGGCAGGGTCTGGCTACACCTTC
CDR3aa: CASEEAGSGYTF

j_gene: TRBJ1-4
d_gene: NA
abundance: once
v_gene: TRBV30
CDR3nt: TGTGCCTGGAGTGAATATATCGGGAATTTAGGCCCTACGGCAGAAAAACTGTTTTTT
CDR3aa: CAWSEYIGNLGPTAEKLFF

j_gene: TRBJ2-7
d_gene: TRBD1
abundance: NA
v_gene: TRBV7-6
CDR3nt: TGTGCCAGCACCAACCCGGGGACAGGGGGCTACGAGCAGTACTTC
CDR3aa: CASTNPGTGGYEQYF

j_gene: TRBJ1-6
d_gene: NA
abundance: NA
v_gene: TRBV28
CDR3nt: TGTGCCAGCAGCTCCGACAGGCAGGCCCTCCACTTT
CDR3aa: CASSSDRQALHF

j_gene: TRBJ1-5
d_gene: NA
abundance: once
v_gene: TRBV7-8
CDR3nt: TGTGCCAGCAGCTTTATAACCCGGGCCGAGGGAAGCAATCAGCCCCAGCATTTT
CDR3aa: CASSFITRAEGSNQPQHF

j_gene: TRBJ1-3
d_gene: NA
abundance: once
v_gene: TRBV9
CDR3nt: TGTGCCAGCAGCCCTCGGCCCCAGACAGGAGGAAACACCATATATTTT
CDR3aa: CASSPRPQTGGNTIYF

j_gene: TRBJ2-1
d_gene: TRBD2
abundance: NA
v_gene: TRBV18
CDR3nt: TGTGCCAGCTCACCACCTAGCGGGATTGTTGAGCAGTTCTTC
CDR3aa: CASSPPSGIVEQFF

j_gene: TRBJ1-5
d_gene: NA
abundance: NA
v_gene: TRBV30
CDR3nt: TGTGCCTGGAGTGTAGCGGGGACTGGGCAGCCCCAGCATTTT
CDR3aa: CAWSVAGTGQPQHF

j_gene: TRBJ1-2
d_gene: NA
abundance: NA
v_gene: TRBV23-1
CDR3nt: TGCGCCAGCAGTCACGGGACTCCCTATGGCTACACCTTC
CDR3aa: CASSHGTPYGYTF

j_gene: TRBJ2-7
d_gene: NA
abundance: NA
v_gene: TRBV14
CDR3nt: TGTGCCAGCAGCCTCCAGGGTCGGAACTACGAGCAGTACTTC
CDR3aa: CASSLQGRNYEQYF

j_gene: TRBJ2-7
d_gene: NA
abundance: once
v_gene: TRBV30
CDR3nt: TGTGCCTCCCATCGGGCAGGGAGGGAGCAGTACTTC
CDR3aa: CASHRAGREQYF

j_gene: TRBJ1-1
d_gene: NA
abundance: NA
v_gene: TRBV27
CDR3nt: TGTGCCAGCAGTCAGAACATGAACACTGAAGCTTTCTTT
CDR3aa: CASSQNMNTEAFF

j_gene: TRBJ1-2
d_gene: NA
abundance: NA
v_gene: TRBV18
CDR3nt: TGTGCCAGCTCACCGTATGAGGGGGAAAGCTATGGCTACACCTTC
CDR3aa: CASSPYEGESYGYTF

j_gene: TRBJ1-1
d_gene: TRBD1
abundance: once
v_gene: TRBV7-9
CDR3nt: TGTGCCAGCAGCTGGACCGGGACAGGGGGCACTGAAGCTTTCTTT
CDR3aa: CASSWTGTGGTEAFF

j_gene: TRBJ2-3
d_gene: TRBD2
abundance: NA
v_gene: TRBV5-6
CDR3nt: TGTGCCAGCAGCCCCGGGACTAGCAGAACAGATACGCAGTATTTT
CDR3aa: CASSPGTSRTDTQYF

j_gene: TRBJ2-2
d_gene: TRBD2
abundance: NA
v_gene: TRBV29-1
CDR3nt: TGCAGCGTTGTAGAGCTAGCGGGTGCGAACACCGGGGAGCTGTTTTTT
CDR3aa: CSVVELAGANTGELFF

j_gene: TRBJ1-6
d_gene: NA
abundance: NA
v_gene: TRBV10-3
CDR3nt: TGTGCCATCAGTGACGCCGAGGATTCACCCCTCCACTTT
CDR3aa: CAISDAEDSPLHF

j_gene: TRBJ2-7
d_gene: NA
abundance: NA
v_gene: TRBV7-6
CDR3nt: TGTGCCAGCAGCTACAACATTGACAGCTACGAGCAGTACTTC
CDR3aa: CASSYNIDSYEQYF

j_gene: TRBJ2-3
d_gene: TRBD1
abundance: NA
v_gene: TRBV5-6
CDR3nt: TGTGCCAGCAGCGTAGACAGGGGGGTTTCAGATACGCAGTATTTT
CDR3aa: CASSVDRGVSDTQYF

j_gene: TRBJ1-5
d_gene: NA
abundance: NA
v_gene: TRBV6-1
CDR3nt: TGTGCCAGTCTCGTTGGGGACTGGAGCAATCAGCCCCAGCATTTT
CDR3aa: CASLVGDWSNQPQHF

j_gene: TRBJ2-1
d_gene: TRBD2
abundance: NA
v_gene: TRBV19
CDR3nt: TGTGCCTGCCGTAGCGGGTCCCTAGGCAACAATGAGCAGTTCTTC
CDR3aa: CACRSGSLGNNEQFF

j_gene: TRBJ2-1
d_gene: TRBD1
abundance: NA
v_gene: TRBV11-3
CDR3nt: TGTGCCAGCGGTGACCGGGACAGCTACAATGAGCAGTTCTTC
CDR3aa: CASGDRDSYNEQFF

j_gene: TRBJ1-1
d_gene: NA
abundance: NA
v_gene: TRBV12-5
CDR3nt: TGTGCTAGTGGTTTGGACCCAGGAATAATGAACACTGAAGCTTTCTTT
CDR3aa: CASGLDPGIMNTEAFF

j_gene: TRBJ2-3
d_gene: TRBD1
abundance: NA
v_gene: TRBV9
CDR3nt: TGTGCCAGCAGCGTAGGGACAGGGGATTCAACAGATACGCAGTATTTT
CDR3aa: CASSVGTGDSTDTQYF

j_gene: TRBJ1-4
d_gene: NA
abundance: NA
v_gene: TRBV4-1
CDR3nt: TGCGCCAGCAGCCAGGGCGGGGGTTACGGGGAAAAACTGTTTTTT
CDR3aa: CASSQGGGYGEKLFF

j_gene: TRBJ2-1
d_gene: NA
abundance: NA
v_gene: TRBV2
CDR3nt: TGTGCCAGCAGCCTCCCGGGACAATCATCCTACAATGAGCAGTTCTTC
CDR3aa: CASSLPGQSSYNEQFF

j_gene: TRBJ1-1
d_gene: NA
abundance: NA
v_gene: TRBV6-5
CDR3nt: TGTGCCAGCAGTTACGCAGGGCCCACTGAAGCTTTCTTT
CDR3aa: CASSYAGPTEAFF

j_gene: TRBJ2-7
d_gene: NA
abundance: NA
v_gene: TRBV6-6
CDR3nt: TGTGCCAGCAGCCCCCCGGGGAACCCCAACTACGAGCAGTACTTC
CDR3aa: CASSPPGNPNYEQYF

j_gene: TRBJ1-5
d_gene: TRBD1
abundance: NA
v_gene: TRBV6-1
CDR3nt: TGTGCCAGCAGTGAAGGTCCAGGGGGATTCGGGAATCAGCCCCAGCATTTT
CDR3aa: CASSEGPGGFGNQPQHF

j_gene: TRBJ1-2
d_gene: TRBD1
abundance: NA
v_gene: TRBV12-5
CDR3nt: TGTGCTAGTGGTTCGGACAGGGGGCGCAAGGGCTATGGCTACACCTTC
CDR3aa: CASGSDRGRKGYGYTF

j_gene: TRBJ2-1
d_gene: TRBD2
abundance: NA
v_gene: TRBV9
CDR3nt: TGTGCCAGCAGCGTCCTAGCGGGAGGCAATGAGCAGTTCTTC
CDR3aa: CASSVLAGGNEQFF

j_gene: TRBJ1-5
d_gene: NA
abundance: NA
v_gene: TRBV9
CDR3nt: TGTGCCAGCAGCGTGGACAGTTTCGTTGGGCCCCAGCATTTT
CDR3aa: CASSVDSFVGPQHF

j_gene: TRBJ1-1
d_gene: TRBD1
abundance: NA
v_gene: TRBV27
CDR3nt: TGTGCCAGCAGGACAGGGGCAACGATCACTGAAGCTTTCTTT
CDR3aa: CASRTGATITEAFF

j_gene: TRBJ2-5
d_gene: NA
abundance: NA
v_gene: TRBV7-2
CDR3nt: TGTGCCAGCAGCTCCCGGACAATCTCAGAGACCCAGTACTTC
CDR3aa: CASSSRTISETQYF